This TCR beta chain was documented in a study of CD4 T cells in relation to SARS-CoV-2 and coronaviruses. Study-wide background: ViraFEST: approximately nine-day antigen culture of PBMCs, then TCR beta CDR3 sequencing. The negative reference was HIV-1 Nef peptide pool or peptide-free culture. Study-level findings and limits: Compared with monoreactive clones, crossreactive clones showed significantly weaker SARS-CoV-2 expansion.

About this clone: Its matching antigen is unknown.

V lost 5 bases to trimming and J lost 9 bases; unmatched junction nucleotides: 10. CDR3 size: 16 residues. Germline V CDR1 and CDR2: SGHNT, YENEEA. CD4+ T cells from unexposed donors were obtained before the COVID-19 pandemic (2011-2018). After nine to ten days of culture, CD4+ T cells were isolated. Libraries were prepared by immunoSEQ multiplex PCR; TCRdb keeps only in-frame clonotypes and omits some of them. Of 10,000 to 13,000 clones in the sample, 65% to 90% were seen once. The sequence derives from a human donor in good health. This chain links TRBV11-3 with TRBJ2-1; 13 bases fit TRBD2. What was sequenced was CD4+ T cells from PBMCs, cultured in vitro. The CDR3 DNA reads TGTGCCAGCAGCACGGGACTAGCGGGGAGGGGAGCTGAGCAGTTCTTC. Translated: CASSTGLAGRGAEQFF. The complete variable domain, with remaining parts taken from reference TRBV11-3 and TRBJ2-1, reads EAGVVQSPRYKIIEKKQPVAFWCNPISGHNTLYWYLQNLGQGPELLIRYENEEAVDDSQLPKDRFSAERLKGVDSTLKIQPAELGDSAVYLCASSTGLAGRGAEQFFGPGTRLTVL.